This T cell receptor (beta chain) emerged from a study of identical twins. The V gene end was trimmed by 5 bases and the J gene end by 3 bases; junction bases not matched to a gene: 5. CDR1 and CDR2 from the germline V gene are DFQATT and SNEGSKA (reference sequence). The CDR3 has 13 amino acids. Template switching added a universal primer binding site, and final cDNA carried unique molecular identifiers. One entry per CDR3 protein results from TCRdb running MiXCR on the 5' RACE reads. There are around 490,000 distinct CDR3 sequences in the sample; more than 13% occur only once, and around 0.98% lies in the top ten. With respect to this clonotype: Its antigen is unknown.

Findings and limits, study-wide: Fewer insertions characterized abundant cord blood beta clonotypes, whereas memory repertoires showed none. Interpretation of the results relied on cross-sectional statistical analysis and not on following the same donors.

These data also featured in a second study, about yellow fever vaccine responses in identical twins. This second study notes: Reported findings indicate that twins' vaccine T cell responses seemed partially convergent, partially personalized.

The chain joins TRBV20-1 to TRBJ2-5; 8 positions agree with TRBD2. The TCR comes from a woman under 30 in good health. Source material: CD4+ T cells sorted from blood. The CDR3 nucleotides are TGCAGTGCTCATGGACTAGCAGAAGAGACCCAGTACTTC. Translating gives CSAHGLAEETQYF.